This T cell receptor beta chain originates from a study of blood T cell repertoires in COVID-19. As for the study in general: Acute and convalescent COVID-19 specimens originated in the United States, Italy and Spain. Nucleic acid was either cDNA or gDNA, and it came from T cells, B-cell-depleted T cells, or PBMCs.

Authors' data handling: Amplification of reference gene primers provided the estimated nucleated cell counts. The data were produced by immunoSEQ multiplex PCR, yet TCRdb's version contains in-frame clones alone and is incomplete. V and J calls and clone size follow that table, whereas D and trimming were derived from the DNA. Among some 26,000 clones listed, roughly 82% were seen once. This clone has more than one count but fewer than ten. Trimming at V came to 8 bases and at J to 7 bases, leaving 19 bases not matched to a gene. CDR1 and CDR2 from the germline V gene are SNHLY and FYNNEI. This CDR3 region has 17 residues.

The chain joins TRBV2 to TRBJ1-3; 8 bases are a match to TRBD1. Sequences were obtained from peripheral blood. The receptor was isolated from a man older than 75 with active or convalescent COVID-19. In DNA, the CDR3 is TGTGCCAGCCGCCCCAACAGGGGGGCCCCAATGAGGAACACCATATATTTT. Protein: CASRPNRGAPMRNTIYF.